This T cell receptor beta chain was obtained from a study of post-analysis software for immune sequencing data. About this clonotype itself: The antigen is undetermined.

Overall study results and limits: Controls had significantly higher normalized Chao1 diversity than multiple sclerosis patients.

TCR beta cDNA libraries had unique molecular identifiers. One entry per CDR3 protein results from TCRdb running MiXCR on the PCR reads. The sample carries about 810,000 distinct CDR3 sequences, 53% recorded once. Sequenced: blood. The receptor was derived from a girl aged 10-17 years with multiple sclerosis.

In DNA, the CDR3 is TGTGCCAGCAGTAGAGGGCTAAACTATGGCTACACCTTC. The encoded protein is CASSRGLNYGYTF. The V gene is TRBV12-3 or TRBV12-4, the J gene TRBJ1-2; no definite D call. V was shortened by 5 bases and J by 2 bases, with 9 bases between the two germline ends. This CDR3 comprises 13 residues.